The 32 T cell receptor beta chains in this list originate from one sample, sequenced in a study of OX40 agonist ivuxolimab in advanced cancers. Assay used: immunoSEQ multiplex PCR; TCRdb lists only in-frame clones, some missing. The repertoire holds fewer than 40,000 clones, roughly 90% seen once, with 0.92% in the top ten. Specimen: CD4+ or CD8+ T cells sorted from blood, collected in a trial of the OX40 agonist ivuxolimab. The receptors were gathered from an adult with an advanced solid tumor such as melanoma, head and neck, liver or kidney cancer.

The rearrangement uses TRBV10-1 and TRBJ2-1; TRBD2 aligns across 16 bases. Germline-derived CDR1 and CDR2 are WNHNN and SYGVQD (reference sequence). Trimming took 0 bases from V and 4 from J; bases not matched to a gene: 6. The CDR3 consists of 19 residues. The CDR3 bases are TGCGCCAGCAGTGAGTCGACGGGACTAGCGGGAGGGCGGTACAATGAGCAGTTCTTC. The encoded protein is CASSESTGLAGGRYNEQFF.

Comment on this clone: The sample has other DNA sequences that encode this CDR3 too. The chain is built from TRBV5-1 and TRBJ2-5; D may be TRBD1 (5 bases). Trimming cost V 0 bases and J 5 bases, with 8 bases left between them. The CDR3 covers 13 residues. Germline CDR1 reads SGHRS; CDR2 reads YFSETQ. CDR3 loop: CASSLGGRETQYF. As DNA, the CDR3 is TGCGCCAGCAGCTTGGGGGGCCGGGAGACCCAGTACTTC.

This chain joins TRBV30 and TRBJ2-3; a possible D gene is TRBD2 (6 bases). V lost 1 base and J 3 bases, leaving 11 bases between the germline ends. The CDR3 spans 14 residues. Germline V lookup: CDR1 GTSNPN, CDR2 SVGIG (reference sequence). CDR3 nucleotide sequence: TGTGCCTGGAGTGCGACTAGGCTGACAGATACGCAGTATTTT. Amino acid sequence: CAWSATRLTDTQYF.

V is TRBV19 and J is TRBJ2-6, with unresolved D. V dropped 4 bases and J dropped 2 bases, with 12 bases sitting between them. The CDR3 has 16 amino acids. Per germline, CDR1 LNHDA and CDR2 SQIVND (reference sequence). This CDR3 is CASSTRSRAGANVLTF. The CDR3 region has the DNA TGTGCCAGTAGTACCCGTTCCCGGGCTGGGGCCAACGTCCTGACTTTC.

The chain combines TRBV21-1 with TRBJ2-1; the table calls TRBD2, which could not be checked here. TRBV21-1 corresponds to a pseudogene. The CDR3 is 17 amino acids. As DNA, the CDR3 is TGTGCCAGCAGCCCCCGGACTAGCGGGAGTTCCTACAATGAGCAGTTCTTC. Protein product: CASSPRTSGSSYNEQFF.

The chain uses TRBV11-2 and TRBJ2-7; 10 nucleotides align to TRBD1. The V gene's germline CDR1 is SGHAT and CDR2 FQNNGV. V was clipped by 5 bases and J by 1 base; unmatched bases: 2. The CDR3 contains 14 residues. CDR3 nucleotides: TGTGCCAGCAGCCGGGACAGGGGTTCCTACGAGCAGTACTTC. It translates to CASSRDRGSYEQYF.

The DNA for the CDR3 is TGTGCCAGCAGCTGGGATTTTAATCAGCCCCAGCATTTT. Translated: CASSWDFNQPQHF. The V and J genes are TRBV5-4 and TRBJ1-5; unclear D gene. The CDR3 length is 13 residues. Germline assignment: CDR1 SGHNT and CDR2 YYREEE (reference sequence). V lost 3 bases and J 4 bases, leaving 8 bases between the germline ends.

The V gene is TRBV27, the J gene TRBJ1-5; D is uncertain. The V and J ends lost 6 bases and 5 bases respectively, with 11 bases between them. This CDR3 is built from 13 residues. Germline loops: CDR1 MNHEY, CDR2 SMNVEV (reference sequence). CDR3 in DNA: TGTGCCAGCAGAAAGAGGAGCGATCAGCCCCAGCATTTT. It yields the protein CASRKRSDQPQHF.

The rearrangement links TRBV11-2 to TRBJ2-7, with D perhaps matching TRBD2 (5 bases). Germline CDR1 is SGHAT and CDR2 is FQNNGV. The CDR3 covers 14 residues. Between the trimmed V and J ends, which lost 1 base and 1 base, there was a span of 8 bases. This chain's CDR3 is CASSLVGGSYEQYF. The CDR3 DNA follows: TGTGCCAGCAGCTTAGTCGGCGGGTCCTACGAGCAGTACTTC.

The gene calls are TRBV7-9 and TRBJ2-3; D not resolved. The CDR3 has 12 amino acids. Trimming took off 1 base at V and 4 bases at J, with 3 bases between the two ends. Germline CDR1 is SEHNR and CDR2 is FQNEAQ (reference sequence). The CDR3 nucleotides are TGTGCCAGCAGCTTAGGGCCAGATACGCAGTATTTT. Protein product: CASSLGPDTQYF.

In this sample, this clone turned up once. This CDR3 reads CAISGGINEKLFF. The DNA of the CDR3 is TGTGCCATCAGTGGGGGAATTAATGAAAAACTGTTTTTT. This chain connects TRBV10-3 to TRBJ1-4; D not resolved. The CDR3 has 13 amino acids. Trimming removed 4 bases at V and 4 bases at J, with 7 bases between. Per the germline V gene, CDR1 is ENHRY and CDR2 is SYGVKD.

The chain combines TRBV11-2 with TRBJ2-1, with D perhaps matching TRBD2 (7 bases). CDR1 SGHAT and CDR2 FQNNGV come from the germline V gene. This CDR3 spans 15 amino acids. V lost 0 bases to trimming and J lost 3 bases, with 9 bases between them. Written as DNA, the CDR3 is TGTGCCAGCAGCTTAGAAAGGGGGGGCTACAATGAGCAGTTCTTC. It translates to CASSLERGGYNEQFF.

The chain carries TRBV6-4 and TRBJ1-2; a possible D gene is TRBD1 (5 bases). The CDR3 totals 15 residues. CDR1 is MRHNA, CDR2 SNTAGT, per germline. V was trimmed by 10 bases and J by 0 bases, leaving 18 bases between them. CDR3 DNA sequence: TGTGCCACCCGTCAACGGGACGTATCTAACTATGGCTACACCTTC. It translates to CATRQRDVSNYGYTF.

The V gene is TRBV5-1, the J gene TRBJ1-1; no reliable D call. Germline V gives CDR1 SGHRS, CDR2 YFSETQ. Trimming took off 2 bases at V and 6 bases at J, with 11 bases between the two ends. The CDR3 length is 13 residues. DNA of the CDR3: TGCGCCAGCAGCTTACCGGGTAGGGCTGAAGCTTTCTTT. Translation gives CASSLPGRAEAFF.

The chain links TRBV6-5 to TRBJ2-7, with TRBD1 as a possible D gene (5 bases). V shed 0 bases and J shed 8 bases, with 8 bases lying between them. CDR1 is MNHEY and CDR2 is SVGAGI in the germline V gene. The length of the CDR3 is 12 residues. This CDR3 reads CASSYSGVQQYF. The CDR3 nucleotides are TGTGCCAGCAGTTACTCAGGGGTACAGCAGTACTTC.

This clone was seen a handful of times. The chain links TRBV5-4 to TRBJ1-6; 7 nucleotides align to TRBD1. The CDR3 extends over 14 amino acids. Trimming took 3 bases from V and 9 from J; bases not matched to a gene: 6. Germline V gene lookup returns CDR1 SGHNT and CDR2 YYREEE (reference sequence). The CDR3: CASSSDRESSPLHF. DNA of the CDR3: TGTGCCAGCAGCTCCGACAGGGAGAGTTCACCCCTCCACTTT.

The chain combines TRBV7-2 with TRBJ1-2; D gene ambiguous. V gave up 2 bases and J gave up 7 bases, with 11 bases separating them. The CDR3 spans 13 residues. Germline CDR1 is SGHTA and CDR2 is FQGNSA. CDR3: CASSLTGALGYTF. The CDR3 nucleotides are TGTGCCAGCAGCTTAACGGGAGCCCTTGGCTACACCTTC.

The chain has TRBV7-7 and TRBJ2-7, with 9 bases fitting TRBD1. Germline V lookup: CDR1 SSHAT, CDR2 FNYEAQ (reference sequence). After removal of 4 bases from V and 0 bases from J, the junction contained 1 base not matched to a gene. The CDR3 spans 14 residues. DNA for the CDR3: TGTGCCAGCAGCTCGGGACAGGGCTCCTACGAGCAGTACTTC. Its translation is CASSSGQGSYEQYF. The entire variable domain, with the rest obtained from reference TRBV7-7 and TRBJ2-7, is as follows: GAGVSQSPRYKVTKRGQDVTLRCDPISSHATLYWYQQALGQGPEFLTYFNYEAQPDKSGLPSDRFSAERPEGSISTLTIQRTEQRDSAMYRCASSSGQGSYEQYFGPGTRLTVT.

The V gene is TRBV19, the J gene TRBJ2-1; D perhaps matches TRBD1 (5 bases). Trimming removed 6 bases at V and 7 bases at J, with 7 bases between. The CDR3 length is 11 residues. Germline lookup yields CDR1 LNHDA and CDR2 SQIVND (reference sequence). DNA of the CDR3: TGTGCCAGTAGACCAGGGAATGAGCAGTTCTTC. It translates to CASRPGNEQFF.

The chain recombines TRBV7-2 with TRBJ2-2, with 7 bases aligning to TRBD2. From germline, CDR1 is SGHTA and CDR2 FQGNSA. With V trimmed by 5 bases and J by 4 bases, 7 bases remained unmatched. The CDR3 runs to 15 residues. CDR3 DNA: TGTGCCAGCAGCCGGAGCGGGACCCTCACCGGGGAGCTGTTTTTT. Amino acids: CASSRSGTLTGELFF. The variable domain in full, with the rest retrieved from reference TRBV7-2 and TRBJ2-2, is GAGVSQSPSNKVTEKGKDVELRCDPISGHTALYWYRQSLGQGLEFLIYFQGNSAPDKSGLPSDRFSAERTGGSVSTLTIQRTQQEDSAVYLCASSRSGTLTGELFFGEGSRLTVL.

This chain links TRBV2 with TRBJ1-4, with a possible D match to TRBD1 (6 bases). The CDR3 is made up of 13 amino acids. V was clipped by 4 bases and J by 7 bases, with 10 bases between them. Germline CDR1 is SNHLY and CDR2 is FYNNEI. CDR3 amino acids: CASSGDRFEKLFF. As DNA, the CDR3 is TGTGCCAGCAGTGGCGACAGGTTTGAAAAACTGTTTTTT.

The chain recombines TRBV5-1 with TRBJ1-1, with 8 bases fitting TRBD1. V gave up 4 bases and J gave up 6 bases; unmatched junction bases: 8. The germline gives CDR1 SGHRS, CDR2 YFSETQ. The CDR3 spans 14 residues. The CDR3 sequence is CASSLDRVEAEAFF. DNA for the CDR3: TGCGCCAGCAGCCTGGACAGGGTCGAAGCTGAAGCTTTCTTT.

The genes are TRBV7-2 and TRBJ1-5; maybe TRBD1 (5 bases). The CDR3 loop spans 14 amino acids. Germline values: CDR1 SGHTA, CDR2 FQGNSA. The V and J ends lost 1 base and 7 bases respectively, with 11 bases between them. CDR3 loop: CASSLDAGDQPQHF. DNA for the CDR3: TGTGCCAGCAGCTTAGACGCTGGGGACCAGCCCCAGCATTTT. The full variable domain, with the rest looked up from reference TRBV7-2 and TRBJ1-5, is GAGVSQSPSNKVTEKGKDVELRCDPISGHTALYWYRQSLGQGLEFLIYFQGNSAPDKSGLPSDRFSAERTGGSVSTLTIQRTQQEDSAVYLCASSLDAGDQPQHFGDGTRLSIL.

The rearrangement joins TRBV28 to TRBJ2-2; D perhaps matches TRBD1 (6 bases). Germline V gene sequence: CDR1 MDHEN, CDR2 SYDVKM. Trimming removed 2 bases from V and 6 bases from J, with 10 bases in between. This CDR3 has 14 residues. The CDR3 loop reads CASSLVGAAGELFF. The DNA of the CDR3 is TGTGCCAGCAGTTTAGTGGGGGCTGCCGGGGAGCTGTTTTTT. Full variable domain (missing parts from reference TRBV28 and TRBJ2-2): DVKVTQSSRYLVKRTGEKVFLECVQDMDHENMFWYRQDPGLGLRLIYFSYDVKMKEKGDIPEGYSVSREKKERFSLILESASTNQTSMYLCASSLVGAAGELFFGEGSRLTVL.

The chain carries TRBV5-1 and TRBJ1-6; no clear D gene. V was trimmed by 4 bases and J by 8 bases, leaving 10 bases between them. Germline values: CDR1 SGHRS, CDR2 YFSETQ. CDR3 length: 13 residues. The CDR3 here is CASSTNLDSPLHF. The CDR3 DNA sequence: TGCGCCAGCAGCACAAATTTGGATTCACCCCTCCACTTT.

CDR3 coding DNA: TGTGCCAGCAGTTACTCCCAGACGGGCTTCTACGAGCAGTACTTC. Protein sequence: CASSYSQTGFYEQYF. The rearrangement joins TRBV6-5 to TRBJ2-7; no clear D. Germline assignment: CDR1 MNHEY and CDR2 SVGAGI. V was cut by 0 bases and J by 3 bases, with 12 bases left in between. The CDR3 covers 15 residues.

The rearrangement joins TRBV4-1 to TRBJ1-2; no clear D gene. The CDR3 covers 14 residues. The V end lost 4 bases, the J end lost 0 bases, and 9 bases lay between the germline ends. Germline CDR1 is MGHRA and CDR2 is YSYEKL. The CDR3 spells CASSLLVANYGYTF. In DNA form, the CDR3 reads TGCGCCAGCAGCCTTCTTGTAGCTAACTATGGCTACACCTTC.

The chain employs TRBV19 and TRBJ2-1; D could derive from TRBD1 or TRBD2 (7 bases each). Germline CDR1 and CDR2: LNHDA and SQIVND (reference sequence). The CDR3 totals 18 residues. The V gene lost 3 bases and the J gene lost 0 bases, with 18 bases spanning the gap. CDR3 residues: CASSIRPGGVSSYNEQFF. The CDR3 DNA sequence: TGTGCCAGTAGTATCCGCCCAGGGGGGGTCAGCTCCTACAATGAGCAGTTCTTC.

This chain joins TRBV7-3 and TRBJ2-7; TRBD2 agrees at 12 bases. The V and J ends lost 3 bases and 2 bases, in that order; junction bases with no gene match: 8. This CDR3 has 17 residues. Germline V CDR1 and CDR2: SGHTA, FQGTGA. The CDR3 nucleotides read TGTGCCAGCAGCTTTGCAGGCGCTAGCGGGAGGGCCTACGAGCAGTACTTC. It encodes CASSFAGASGRAYEQYF.

This clone occurred once. CDR3 in DNA: TGTGCCAGCAGCTTAACGGCCAGACAAGAGACCCAGTACTTC. Its translation: CASSLTARQETQYF. The J gene is TRBJ2-5, the V gene TRBV5-5; D uncertain. Germline loops: CDR1 SGHKS, CDR2 YYEKEE (reference sequence). This CDR3 is built from 14 residues. Trimming removed 2 bases at V and 2 bases at J, with 10 bases between.

The chain links TRBV30 to TRBJ2-3, with a tentative D call TRBD2 (6 bases). There are 17 residues in the CDR3. Germline V gives CDR1 GTSNPN, CDR2 SVGIG (reference sequence). The ends were cut back, 1 base at V and 0 bases at J, with 17 bases in the middle. The CDR3 spells CAWSAGLASPSTDTQYF. In DNA, the CDR3 is TGTGCCTGGAGTGCAGGCCTAGCGTCACCTAGCACAGATACGCAGTATTTT.

The V call is TRBV25-1, the J call TRBJ1-1; TRBD1 might be the D (6 bases). This CDR3 has 14 amino acids. V lost 0 bases, J lost 12 bases, and 17 bases lay in between. Germline assignment: CDR1 MGHDK and CDR2 SYGVNS. CDR3 DNA: TGTGCCAGCAGTGAATATATGTTCCCCCAGGGGACTTTCTTT. This sequence encodes CASSEYMFPQGTFF.